The sequence of this TCR beta chain was determined in a study of cytotoxic CD8 clonotypes in ibrutinib-treated CLL. This clone occurred a few times. Depth targeted 1 in 200,000 to 1 in 1 million T cells, averaging around 9.5x coverage per clonotype. Only in-frame clones appear in the TCRdb table, and some are missing; sequencing was by immunoSEQ multiplex PCR. The sample shows 42,000 or so clones, around 63% of them seen only once. Germline V gene sequence: CDR1 MDHEN, CDR2 SYDVKM. The CDR3 is 17 amino acids. V was cut by 3 bases and J by 3 bases, with 20 bases left in between. This TCR was recovered from a human donor with chronic lymphocytic leukemia. V gene TRBV28 combines with J gene TRBJ1-1; D not resolved. The starting material was PBMCs, obtained at disease progression, from a patient treated with ibrutinib. CDR3 coding DNA: TGTGCCAGCAGTTTGAGGGCGGACCATATTCGGTACACTGAAGCTTTCTTT. This encodes CASSLRADHIRYTEAFF.